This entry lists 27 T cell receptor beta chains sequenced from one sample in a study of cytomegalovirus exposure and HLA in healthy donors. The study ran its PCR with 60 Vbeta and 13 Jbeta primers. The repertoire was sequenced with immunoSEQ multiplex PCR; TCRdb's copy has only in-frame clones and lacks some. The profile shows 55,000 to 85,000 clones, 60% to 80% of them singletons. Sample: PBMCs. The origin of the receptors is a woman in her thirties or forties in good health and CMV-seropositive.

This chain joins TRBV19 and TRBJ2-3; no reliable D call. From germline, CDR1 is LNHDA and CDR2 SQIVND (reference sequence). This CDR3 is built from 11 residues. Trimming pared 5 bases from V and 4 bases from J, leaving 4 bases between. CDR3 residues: CASSFADTQYF. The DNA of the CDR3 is TGTGCCAGTAGTTTCGCAGATACGCAGTATTTT. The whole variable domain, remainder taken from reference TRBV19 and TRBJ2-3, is DGGITQSPKYLFRKEGQNVTLSCEQNLNHDAMYWYRQDPGQGLRLIYYSQIVNDFQKGDIAEGYSVSREKKESFPLTVTSAQKNPTAFYLCASSFADTQYFGPGTRLTVL.

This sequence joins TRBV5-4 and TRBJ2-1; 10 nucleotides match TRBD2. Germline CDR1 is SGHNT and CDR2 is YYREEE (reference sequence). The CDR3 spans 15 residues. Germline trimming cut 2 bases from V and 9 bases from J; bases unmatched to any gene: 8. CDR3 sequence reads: CASSFLASGGREQFF. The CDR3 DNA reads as TGTGCCAGCAGCTTTCTGGCTAGCGGGGGTCGTGAGCAGTTCTTC. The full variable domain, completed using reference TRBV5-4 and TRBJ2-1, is ETGVTQSPTHLIKTRGQQVTLRCSSQSGHNTVSWYQQALGQGPQFIFQYYREEENGRGNFPPRFSGLQFPNYSSELNVNALELDDSALYLCASSFLASGGREQFFGPGTRLTVL.

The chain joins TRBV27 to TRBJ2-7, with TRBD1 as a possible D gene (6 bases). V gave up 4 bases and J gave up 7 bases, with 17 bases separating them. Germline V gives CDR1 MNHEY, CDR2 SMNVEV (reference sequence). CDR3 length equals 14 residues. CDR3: CASSSQGPSGEQYF. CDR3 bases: TGTGCCAGCAGTTCCCAGGGGCCCTCGGGGGAGCAGTACTTC.

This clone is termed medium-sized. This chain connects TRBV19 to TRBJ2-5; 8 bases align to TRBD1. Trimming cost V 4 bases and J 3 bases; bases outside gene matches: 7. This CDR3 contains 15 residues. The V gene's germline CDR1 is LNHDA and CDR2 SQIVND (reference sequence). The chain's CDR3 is CASSTVAGGKETQYF. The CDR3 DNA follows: TGTGCCAGTAGTACCGTCGCAGGGGGCAAAGAGACCCAGTACTTC. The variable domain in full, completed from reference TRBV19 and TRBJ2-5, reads DGGITQSPKYLFRKEGQNVTLSCEQNLNHDAMYWYRQDPGQGLRLIYYSQIVNDFQKGDIAEGYSVSREKKESFPLTVTSAQKNPTAFYLCASSTVAGGKETQYFGPGTRLLVL.

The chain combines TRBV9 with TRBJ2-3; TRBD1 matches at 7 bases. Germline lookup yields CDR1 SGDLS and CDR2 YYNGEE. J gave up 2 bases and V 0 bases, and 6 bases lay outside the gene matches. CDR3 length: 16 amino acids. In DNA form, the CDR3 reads TGTGCCAGCAGCGTAGTGTCAGGGGGTATCACAGATACGCAGTATTTT. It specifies CASSVVSGGITDTQYF.

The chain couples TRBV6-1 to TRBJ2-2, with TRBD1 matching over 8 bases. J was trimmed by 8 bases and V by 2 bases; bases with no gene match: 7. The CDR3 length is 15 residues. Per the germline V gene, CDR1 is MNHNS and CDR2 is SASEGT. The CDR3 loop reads CASSEPLQGEGELFF. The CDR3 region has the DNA TGTGCCAGCAGTGAACCTTTACAGGGGGAGGGGGAGCTGTTTTTT.

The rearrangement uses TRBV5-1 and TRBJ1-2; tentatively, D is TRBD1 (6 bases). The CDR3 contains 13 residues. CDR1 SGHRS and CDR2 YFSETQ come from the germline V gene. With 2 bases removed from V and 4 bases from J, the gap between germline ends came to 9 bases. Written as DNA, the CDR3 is TGCGCCAGCAGCTTCGGACAGTCCTATGGCTACACCTTC. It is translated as CASSFGQSYGYTF.

CDR3 coding DNA: TGCGCCAGCAGCTTTCTCCTAGCGGGGGGGCGGAATGAGCAGTTCTTC. It encodes CASSFLLAGGRNEQFF. This chain connects TRBV5-1 to TRBJ2-1; TRBD2 agrees at 12 bases. V shed 2 bases and J 7 bases; nucleotides not matched to a gene: 7. Germline V gene sequence: CDR1 SGHRS, CDR2 YFSETQ. The CDR3 contains 16 residues.

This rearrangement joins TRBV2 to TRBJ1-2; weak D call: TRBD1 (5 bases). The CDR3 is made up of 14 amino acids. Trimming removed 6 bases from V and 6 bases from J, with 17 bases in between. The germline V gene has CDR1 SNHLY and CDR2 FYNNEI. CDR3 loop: CASRFLPQGHGYTF. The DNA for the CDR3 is TGTGCCAGCAGATTCCTGCCGCAGGGCCATGGCTACACCTTC.

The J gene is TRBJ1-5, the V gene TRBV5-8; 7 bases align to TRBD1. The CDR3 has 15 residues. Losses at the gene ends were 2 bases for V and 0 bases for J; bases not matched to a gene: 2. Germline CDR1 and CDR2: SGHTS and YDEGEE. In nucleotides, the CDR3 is TGTGCCAGCAGCTTACAGGGGTATAGCAATCAGCCCCAGCATTTT. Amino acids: CASSLQGYSNQPQHF.

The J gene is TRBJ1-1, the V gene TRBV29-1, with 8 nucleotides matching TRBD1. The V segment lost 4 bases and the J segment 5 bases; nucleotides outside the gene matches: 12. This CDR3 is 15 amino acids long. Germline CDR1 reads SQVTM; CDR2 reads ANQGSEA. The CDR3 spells CSVGTGIRKRTEAFF. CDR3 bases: TGCAGCGTTGGGACAGGGATAAGGAAGAGGACTGAAGCTTTCTTT.

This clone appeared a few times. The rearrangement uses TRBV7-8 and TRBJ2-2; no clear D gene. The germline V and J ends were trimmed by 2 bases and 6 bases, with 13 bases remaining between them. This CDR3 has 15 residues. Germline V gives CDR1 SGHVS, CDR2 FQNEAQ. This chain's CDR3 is CASSLYSFSAGELFF. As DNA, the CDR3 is TGTGCCAGCAGCTTATACTCCTTTTCGGCCGGGGAGCTGTTTTTT.

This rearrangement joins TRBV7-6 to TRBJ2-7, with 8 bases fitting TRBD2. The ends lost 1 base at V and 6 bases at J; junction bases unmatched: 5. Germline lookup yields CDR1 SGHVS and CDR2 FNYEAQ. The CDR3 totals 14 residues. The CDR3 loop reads CASSLGGSGTEQYF. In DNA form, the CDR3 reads TGTGCCAGCAGCTTAGGCGGTAGCGGGACCGAGCAGTACTTC.

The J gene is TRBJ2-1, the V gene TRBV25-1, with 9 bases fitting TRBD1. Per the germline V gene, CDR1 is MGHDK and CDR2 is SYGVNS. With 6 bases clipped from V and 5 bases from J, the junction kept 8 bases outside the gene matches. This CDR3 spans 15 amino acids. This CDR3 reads CASSDRDRVHNEQFF. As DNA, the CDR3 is TGTGCCAGCAGCGACCGGGACAGGGTCCACAATGAGCAGTTCTTC.

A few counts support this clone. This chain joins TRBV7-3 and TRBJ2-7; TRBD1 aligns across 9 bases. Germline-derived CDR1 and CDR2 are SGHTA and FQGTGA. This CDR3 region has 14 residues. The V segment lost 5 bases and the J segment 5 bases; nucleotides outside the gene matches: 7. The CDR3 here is CASSHGQGQDEQYF. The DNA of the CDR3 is TGTGCCAGCAGCCATGGACAGGGGCAAGACGAGCAGTACTTC.

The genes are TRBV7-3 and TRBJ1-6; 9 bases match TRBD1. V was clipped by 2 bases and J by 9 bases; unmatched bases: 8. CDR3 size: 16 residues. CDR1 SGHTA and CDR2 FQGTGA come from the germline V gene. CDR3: CASSLGGQGLSSPLHF. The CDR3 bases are TGTGCCAGCAGCTTAGGAGGACAGGGGCTTAGTTCACCCCTCCACTTT.

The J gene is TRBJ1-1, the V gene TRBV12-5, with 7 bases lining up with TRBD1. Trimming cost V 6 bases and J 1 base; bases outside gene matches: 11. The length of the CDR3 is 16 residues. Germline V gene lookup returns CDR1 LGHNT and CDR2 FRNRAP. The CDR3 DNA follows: TGTGCTAGTGGAGTGGGACAGACAATAGAGAACACTGAAGCTTTCTTT. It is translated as CASGVGQTIENTEAFF. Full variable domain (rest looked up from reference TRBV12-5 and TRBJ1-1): DARVTQTPRHKVTEMGQEVTMRCQPILGHNTVFWYRQTMMQGLELLAYFRNRAPLDDSGMPKDRFSAEMPDATLATLKIQPSEPRDSAVYFCASGVGQTIENTEAFFGQGTRLTVV.

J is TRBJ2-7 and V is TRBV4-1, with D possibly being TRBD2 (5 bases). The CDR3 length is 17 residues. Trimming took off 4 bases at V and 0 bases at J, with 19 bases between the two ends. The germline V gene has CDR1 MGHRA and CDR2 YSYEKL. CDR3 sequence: CASSPRSGSGASYEQYF. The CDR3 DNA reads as TGCGCCAGCAGCCCCCGTTCGGGCAGCGGAGCCTCCTACGAGCAGTACTTC.

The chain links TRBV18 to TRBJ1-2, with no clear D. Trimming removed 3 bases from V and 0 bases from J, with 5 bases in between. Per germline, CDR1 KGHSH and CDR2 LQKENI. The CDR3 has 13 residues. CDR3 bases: TGTGCCAGCTCACCGGGAGCTAACTATGGCTACACCTTC. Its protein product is CASSPGANYGYTF.

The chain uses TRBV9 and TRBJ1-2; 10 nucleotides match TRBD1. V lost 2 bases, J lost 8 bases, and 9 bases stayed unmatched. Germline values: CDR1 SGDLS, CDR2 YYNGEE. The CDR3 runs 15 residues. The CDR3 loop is CASSVTGTGERGYTF. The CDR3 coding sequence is TGTGCCAGCAGCGTGACCGGGACAGGGGAGCGGGGCTACACCTTC.

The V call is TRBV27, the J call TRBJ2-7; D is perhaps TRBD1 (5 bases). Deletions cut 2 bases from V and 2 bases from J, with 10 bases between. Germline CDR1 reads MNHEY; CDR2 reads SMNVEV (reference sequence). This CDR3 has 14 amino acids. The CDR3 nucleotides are TGTGCCAGCAGTTTAAAGGGGAAAACCTACGAGCAGTACTTC. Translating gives CASSLKGKTYEQYF.

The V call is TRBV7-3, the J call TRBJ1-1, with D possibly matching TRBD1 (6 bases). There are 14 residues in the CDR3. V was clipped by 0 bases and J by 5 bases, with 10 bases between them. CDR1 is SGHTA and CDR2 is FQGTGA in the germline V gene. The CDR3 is CASSLTGGATEAFF. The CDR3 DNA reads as TGTGCCAGCAGCTTAACGGGGGGGGCAACTGAAGCTTTCTTT.

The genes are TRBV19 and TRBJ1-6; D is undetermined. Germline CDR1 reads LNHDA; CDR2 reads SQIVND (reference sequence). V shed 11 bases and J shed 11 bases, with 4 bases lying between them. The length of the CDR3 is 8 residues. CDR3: CALAPLHF. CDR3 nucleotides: TGTGCCTTAGCACCCCTCCACTTT.

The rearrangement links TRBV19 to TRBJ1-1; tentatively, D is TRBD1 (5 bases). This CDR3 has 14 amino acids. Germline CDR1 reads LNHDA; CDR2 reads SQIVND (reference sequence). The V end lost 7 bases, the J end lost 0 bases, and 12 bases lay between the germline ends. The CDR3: CASTPTALNTEAFF. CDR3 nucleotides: TGTGCCAGTACCCCGACAGCCTTGAACACTGAAGCTTTCTTT.

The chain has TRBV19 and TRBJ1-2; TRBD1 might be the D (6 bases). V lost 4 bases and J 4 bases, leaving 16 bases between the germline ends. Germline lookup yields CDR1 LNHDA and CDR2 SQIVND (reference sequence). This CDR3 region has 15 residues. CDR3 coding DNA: TGTGCCAGTAGTAGAGACGTGGGGGGGCCCTATGGCTACACCTTC. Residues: CASSRDVGGPYGYTF.

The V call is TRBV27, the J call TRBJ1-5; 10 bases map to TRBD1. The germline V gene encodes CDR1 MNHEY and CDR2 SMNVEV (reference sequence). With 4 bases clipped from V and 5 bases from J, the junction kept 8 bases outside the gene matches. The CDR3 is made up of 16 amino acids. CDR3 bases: TGTGCCAGCAGTTCAGAGGGACAGGGGCGGCATCAGCCCCAGCATTTT. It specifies CASSSEGQGRHQPQHF.

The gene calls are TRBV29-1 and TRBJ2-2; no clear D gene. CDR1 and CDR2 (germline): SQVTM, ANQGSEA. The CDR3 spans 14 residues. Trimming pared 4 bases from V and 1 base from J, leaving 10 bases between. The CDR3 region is CSVAILGNTGELFF. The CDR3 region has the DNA TGCAGCGTTGCCATTCTAGGGAACACCGGGGAGCTGTTTTTT.